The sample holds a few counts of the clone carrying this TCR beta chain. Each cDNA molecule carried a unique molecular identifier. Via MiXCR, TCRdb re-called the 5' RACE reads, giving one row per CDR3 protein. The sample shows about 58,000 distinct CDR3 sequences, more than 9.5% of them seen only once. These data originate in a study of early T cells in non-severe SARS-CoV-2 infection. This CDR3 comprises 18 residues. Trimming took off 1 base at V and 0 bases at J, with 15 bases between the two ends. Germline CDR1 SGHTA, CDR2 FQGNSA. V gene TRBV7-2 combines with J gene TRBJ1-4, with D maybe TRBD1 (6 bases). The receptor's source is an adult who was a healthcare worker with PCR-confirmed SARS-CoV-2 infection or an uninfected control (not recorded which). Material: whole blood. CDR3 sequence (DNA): TGTGCCAGCAGCTTAGAGTTCGCAGGGGACGCAACTAATGAAAAACTGTTTTTT. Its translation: CASSLEFAGDATNEKLFF.